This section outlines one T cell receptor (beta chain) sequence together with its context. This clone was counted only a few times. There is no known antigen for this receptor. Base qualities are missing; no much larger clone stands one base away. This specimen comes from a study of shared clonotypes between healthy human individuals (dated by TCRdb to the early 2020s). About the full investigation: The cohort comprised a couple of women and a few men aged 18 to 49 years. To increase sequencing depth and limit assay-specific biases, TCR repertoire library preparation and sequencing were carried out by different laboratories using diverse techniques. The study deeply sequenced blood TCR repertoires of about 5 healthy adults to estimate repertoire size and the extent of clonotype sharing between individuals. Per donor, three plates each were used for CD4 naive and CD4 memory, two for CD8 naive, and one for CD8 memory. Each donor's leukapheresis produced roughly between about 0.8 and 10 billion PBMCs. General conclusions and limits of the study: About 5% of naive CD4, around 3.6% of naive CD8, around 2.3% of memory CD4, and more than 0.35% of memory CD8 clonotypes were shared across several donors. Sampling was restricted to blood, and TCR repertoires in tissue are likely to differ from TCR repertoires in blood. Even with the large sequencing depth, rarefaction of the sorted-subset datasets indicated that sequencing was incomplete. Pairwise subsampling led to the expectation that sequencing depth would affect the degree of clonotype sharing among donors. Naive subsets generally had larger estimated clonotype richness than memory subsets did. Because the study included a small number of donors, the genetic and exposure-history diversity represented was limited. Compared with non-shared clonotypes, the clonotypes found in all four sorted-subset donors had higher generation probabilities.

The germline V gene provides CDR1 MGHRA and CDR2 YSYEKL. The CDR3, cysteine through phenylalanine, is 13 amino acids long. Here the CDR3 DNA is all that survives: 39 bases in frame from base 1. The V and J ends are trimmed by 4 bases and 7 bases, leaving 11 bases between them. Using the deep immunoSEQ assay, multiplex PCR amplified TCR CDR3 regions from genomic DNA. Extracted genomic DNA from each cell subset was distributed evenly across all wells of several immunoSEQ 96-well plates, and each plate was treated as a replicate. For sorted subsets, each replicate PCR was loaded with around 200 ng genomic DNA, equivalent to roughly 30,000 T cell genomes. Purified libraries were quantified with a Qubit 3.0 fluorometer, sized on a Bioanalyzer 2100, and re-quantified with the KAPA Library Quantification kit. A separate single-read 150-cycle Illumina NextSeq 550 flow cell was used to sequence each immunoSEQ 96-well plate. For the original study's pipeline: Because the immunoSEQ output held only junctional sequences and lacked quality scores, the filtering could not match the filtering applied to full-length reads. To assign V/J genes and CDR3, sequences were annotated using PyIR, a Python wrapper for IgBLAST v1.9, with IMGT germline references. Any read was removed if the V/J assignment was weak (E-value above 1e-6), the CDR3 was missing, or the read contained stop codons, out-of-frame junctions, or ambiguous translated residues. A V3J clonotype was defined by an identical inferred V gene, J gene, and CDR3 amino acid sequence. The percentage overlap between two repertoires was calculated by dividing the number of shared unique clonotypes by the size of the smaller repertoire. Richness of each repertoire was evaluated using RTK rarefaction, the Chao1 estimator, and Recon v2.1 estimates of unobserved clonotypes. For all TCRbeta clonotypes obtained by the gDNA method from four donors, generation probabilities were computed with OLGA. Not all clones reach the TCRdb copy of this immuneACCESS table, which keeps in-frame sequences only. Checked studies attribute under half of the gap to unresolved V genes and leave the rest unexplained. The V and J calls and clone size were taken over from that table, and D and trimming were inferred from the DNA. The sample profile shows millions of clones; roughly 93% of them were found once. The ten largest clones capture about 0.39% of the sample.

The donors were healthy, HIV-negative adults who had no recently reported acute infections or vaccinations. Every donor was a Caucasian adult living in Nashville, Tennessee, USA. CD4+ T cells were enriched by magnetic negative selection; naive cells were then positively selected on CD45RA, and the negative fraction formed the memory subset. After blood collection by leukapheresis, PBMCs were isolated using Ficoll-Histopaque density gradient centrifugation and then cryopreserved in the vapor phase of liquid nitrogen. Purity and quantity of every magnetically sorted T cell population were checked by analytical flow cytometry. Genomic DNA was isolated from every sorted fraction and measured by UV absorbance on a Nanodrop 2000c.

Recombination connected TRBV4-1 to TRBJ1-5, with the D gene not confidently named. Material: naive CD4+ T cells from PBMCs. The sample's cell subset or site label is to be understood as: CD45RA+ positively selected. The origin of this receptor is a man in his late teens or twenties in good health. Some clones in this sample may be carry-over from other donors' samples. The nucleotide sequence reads TGCGCCAGCAGCCCTGATTTCGAGCAGCCCCAGCATTTT. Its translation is CASSPDFEQPQHF.